Presented here are 26 T cell receptor beta chains from one specimen sequenced in a study of CD8 T cells in ankylosing spondylitis. TCRdb called the 5' RACE reads again in MiXCR, with one record for every CDR3 protein. The table shows roughly 240,000 distinct CDR3 sequences, with less than 9.5% occurring only once. Material for sequencing was blood, either unsorted or a sorted T cell fraction (not recorded which). The receptors come from a female donor with ankylosing spondylitis or in good health (not recorded which).

This clonotype was observed at least ten times. The genes are TRBV20-1 and TRBJ2-7; D is ambiguous. CDR1 and CDR2 from the germline V gene are DFQATT and SNEGSKA (reference sequence). CDR3 length: 14 residues. Between the trimmed V and J ends, which lost 5 bases and 0 bases, there was a span of 14 bases. The CDR3 DNA follows: TGCAGTGCTGCGGTCACGGGCCCCTCCTACGAGCAGTACTTC. This encodes CSAAVTGPSYEQYF.

This clonotype showed up many times. The V call is TRBV24-1, the J call TRBJ2-3, with a weak D call TRBD2 (6 bases). CDR1 is KGHDR, CDR2 SFDVKD, per germline. V dropped 9 bases and J dropped 2 bases, with 11 bases sitting between them. CDR3 length: 13 residues. Here the CDR3 reads CATAGGPTDTQYF. In nucleotides, the CDR3 is TGTGCCACCGCCGGGGGTCCCACAGATACGCAGTATTTT.

This clonotype was seen many times. This CDR3 reads CSAIKAGGSNEQFF. CDR3 coding DNA: TGCAGTGCTATCAAGGCGGGAGGAAGTAATGAGCAGTTCTTC. The J gene is TRBJ2-1, the V gene TRBV20-1; TRBD2 matches 8 bases. The germline CDR1 and CDR2 sequences are DFQATT and SNEGSKA (reference sequence). J was trimmed by 7 bases and V by 4 bases; bases with no gene match: 9. The length of the CDR3 is 14 residues.

This clonotype was detected ten times or more. The chain couples TRBV7-9 to TRBJ2-7, with D tentatively TRBD2 (5 bases). Germline V gene data show CDR1 as SEHNR and CDR2 as FQNEAQ (reference sequence). The CDR3 has 15 amino acids. V gave up 2 bases and J gave up 6 bases, with 17 bases separating them. In nucleotides, the CDR3 is TGTGCCAGCAGCTTAAGTTCCGGGGTCGCCGTCGAGCAGTACTTC. This encodes CASSLSSGVAVEQYF.

This clonotype was counted many times. The V and J genes are TRBV25-1 and TRBJ1-1; no clear D. CDR3 size: 13 residues. Per germline, CDR1 MGHDK and CDR2 SYGVNS. V shed 6 bases and J shed 0 bases, with 8 bases lying between them. CDR3 residues: CASRPDVNTEAFF. The CDR3 region has the DNA TGTGCCAGCAGGCCCGATGTGAACACTGAAGCTTTCTTT.

This clonotype was recorded at least ten times. The chain links TRBV7-9 to TRBJ1-3, with D hard to call. CDR1 is SEHNR and CDR2 is FQNEAQ in the germline V gene (reference sequence). This CDR3 comprises 16 residues. V was cut by 5 bases and J by 4 bases, with 18 bases left in between. CDR3 sequence reads: CASSPELRTKGNTIYF. CDR3 DNA sequence: TGTGCCAGCAGCCCCGAACTCCGGACCAAGGGAAACACCATATATTTT.

Details on this clonotype: This may be a read error, as it is one base from a much larger clone. The V and J genes are TRBV18 and TRBJ1-5, with TRBD1 matching over 7 bases. Germline lookup yields CDR1 KGHSH and CDR2 LQKENI. This CDR3 has 16 amino acids. The CDR3 sequence is CDSSPARQGMDQPQHF. Here the CDR3 DNA reads TGTGACAGCTCACCAGCTCGACAGGGAATGGATCAGCCCCAGCATTTT.

At least ten counts were recorded for this clonotype. At one of its ends the junction is not consistent with the germline gene, which may arise from a read error. The rearrangement uses TRBV15 and TRBJ2-3, with TRBD1 matching over 9 bases. The CDR3 contains 15 residues. Germline loops: CDR1 LNHNV, CDR2 YYDKDF (reference sequence). The CDR3 DNA reads TGTGCCACCAGCAGTAGGACTCCGGGACAGGGCTACCCCTCCTTT. It encodes CATSSRTPGQGYPSF.

This clonotype was recorded at least ten times. The rearrangement links TRBV19 to TRBJ1-1, with D maybe TRBD1 (6 bases). Trimming pared 5 bases from V and 2 bases from J, leaving 9 bases between. The CDR3 is 13 residues long. Germline assignment: CDR1 LNHDA and CDR2 SQIVND (reference sequence). CDR3 protein: CASSRRGNTEAFF. The CDR3, as DNA: TGTGCCAGTAGTCGCAGGGGAAACACTGAAGCTTTCTTT.

This clonotype was counted many times. The rearrangement joins TRBV25-1 to TRBJ2-5, with TRBD1 as a possible D gene (6 bases). The CDR3 is made up of 15 amino acids. In germline, CDR1 is MGHDK, CDR2 SYGVNS. V lost 1 base and J 0 bases, leaving 9 bases between the germline ends. The CDR3 loop is CASSEFAGDQETQYF. The CDR3 DNA reads as TGTGCCAGCAGTGAATTTGCAGGGGACCAAGAGACCCAGTACTTC.

This clonotype showed up many times. This rearrangement joins TRBV4-3 to TRBJ2-1; 9 bases agree with TRBD2. The CDR3 contains 16 residues. Germline V gene sequence: CDR1 LGHNA, CDR2 YSLEER. V lost 4 bases and J lost 1; bases outside the gene matches: 5. CDR3 sequence: CASSRVLAGSYNEQFF. The CDR3 DNA follows: TGCGCCAGCAGCCGGGTCCTAGCGGGATCCTACAATGAGCAGTTCTTC.

This clonotype was detected ten times or more. The gene calls are TRBV5-5 and TRBJ2-1, with D hard to call. Germline lookup yields CDR1 SGHKS and CDR2 YYEKEE (reference sequence). This CDR3 spans 14 amino acids. Trimming cost V 5 bases and J 0 bases, with 9 bases left between them. The CDR3, as DNA: TGTGCCAGCAGGGGTTTGAGCTCCTACAATGAGCAGTTCTTC. Amino acids: CASRGLSSYNEQFF. The whole variable domain, remainder taken from reference TRBV5-5 and TRBJ2-1, is DAGVTQSPTHLIKTRGQQVTLRCSPISGHKSVSWYQQVLGQGPQFIFQYYEKEERGRGNFPDRFSARQFPNYSSELNVNALLLGDSALYLCASRGLSSYNEQFFGPGTRLTVL.

This clonotype came up many times. The chain joins TRBV28 to TRBJ2-6, with D possibly TRBD2 on 6 matching bases. Per germline, CDR1 MDHEN and CDR2 SYDVKM. This CDR3 region has 15 residues. V was pared by 4 bases and J by 0 bases, with 7 bases between. The CDR3 region is CASSSGGSGANVLTF. As DNA, the CDR3 is TGTGCCAGCAGTTCCGGGGGCTCTGGGGCCAACGTCCTGACTTTC. Complete variable domain (other parts from reference TRBV28 and TRBJ2-6): DVKVTQSSRYLVKRTGEKVFLECVQDMDHENMFWYRQDPGLGLRLIYFSYDVKMKEKGDIPEGYSVSREKKERFSLILESASTNQTSMYLCASSSGGSGANVLTFGAGSRLTVL.

This clonotype has a count of ten or more. This sequence joins TRBV12-3 or TRBV12-4 and TRBJ1-2, with D possibly being TRBD1 (5 bases). The CDR3 is 15 residues long. Deletions cut 10 bases from V and 8 bases from J, with 26 bases between. The CDR3 DNA reads as TGTGCCACCTCCTCCCCCGGGGCCTTCCTGGGGGGCTACACCTTC. It encodes CATSSPGAFLGGYTF.

This clonotype was seen at least ten times. The gene calls are TRBV18 and TRBJ1-4; D remains ambiguous. From germline, CDR1 is KGHSH and CDR2 LQKENI. The CDR3 runs 15 residues. V was clipped by 0 bases and J by 8 bases, with 13 bases between them. The CDR3 region has the DNA TGTGCCAGCTCACCACCTTCGGGCCCTGGGGAAAAACTGTTTTTT. Translation: CASSPPSGPGEKLFF.

This clonotype has a count of ten or more. V gene TRBV29-1 combines with J gene TRBJ1-2; D remains unclear. The CDR3 is 8 amino acids. The ends were cut back, 8 bases at V and 6 bases at J, with 4 bases in the middle. Germline V gene lookup returns CDR1 SQVTM and CDR2 ANQGSEA. In nucleotides, the CDR3 is TGCAGCCCCGATGGCTACACCTTC. This gives the protein CSPDGYTF.

This clonotype has ten or more counts. The chain combines TRBV7-2 with TRBJ2-1; no clear D gene. Trimming left V 7 bases short and J 3 bases short, with 19 bases between. The length of the CDR3 is 16 residues. Per germline, CDR1 SGHTA and CDR2 FQGNSA. The CDR3: CASIQRSDLNYNEQFF. CDR3 DNA: TGTGCCAGCATCCAAAGAAGTGACTTAAACTACAATGAGCAGTTCTTC.

A note on this clonotype: Possible read error: a much larger clone is one base away. The chain joins TRBV30 to TRBJ2-5; no clear D. CDR1 and CDR2 from the germline V gene are GTSNPN and SVGIG (reference sequence). The CDR3 is 13 amino acids. The CDR3 nucleotides read TGTGCCTGGAGTTTATCCCGGAAAGAGATCCAGTACTTC. Its translation: CAWSLSRKEIQYF.

The chain carries TRBV6-2 or TRBV6-3 and TRBJ2-6; 9 nucleotides line up with TRBD1. Trimming cost V 6 bases and J 4 bases; bases outside gene matches: 10. CDR1 and CDR2 from the germline V gene are MNHEY and SVGEGT. The CDR3 contains 17 residues. In DNA, the CDR3 is TGTGCCAGCAGCCCGGGACAGGGAGACACCGGGGCCAACGTCCTGACTTTC. Residues: CASSPGQGDTGANVLTF.

Many counts were recorded for this clonotype. The V call is TRBV5-1, the J call TRBJ1-2; D unresolved. Germline values: CDR1 SGHRS, CDR2 YFSETQ. The CDR3 totals 14 residues. Trimming removed 7 bases at V and 0 bases at J, with 13 bases between. The CDR3 coding sequence is TGCGCCAGCCGAGATGCGACTACTAACTATGGCTACACCTTC. It encodes CASRDATTNYGYTF.

At least ten counts were recorded for this clonotype. The chain couples TRBV6-6 to TRBJ2-7; unclear D gene. Trimming shortened V by 4 bases and J by 1 base, and 8 bases separated the two germline ends. The CDR3 runs to 13 residues. Looked up from germline, CDR1 is MNHNY and CDR2 is SVGAGI (reference sequence). The CDR3 spells CASSSDGSYEQYF. For the CDR3, the DNA is TGTGCCAGCAGTTCAGACGGTTCCTACGAGCAGTACTTC.

This clonotype was recorded many times. The V gene is TRBV5-1, the J gene TRBJ2-7; 7 positions agree with TRBD2. The CDR3 runs 15 residues. Per the germline V gene, CDR1 is SGHRS and CDR2 is YFSETQ. The V gene end was trimmed by 2 bases and the J gene end by 0 bases; junction bases not matched to a gene: 5. CDR3 bases: TGCGCCAGCAGCTTCGAGGGAGGGAGCTCCTACGAGCAGTACTTC. It translates to CASSFEGGSSYEQYF.

This clonotype was detected many times. The chain links TRBV7-2 to TRBJ2-2, with D perhaps being TRBD1 or TRBD2 (6 bases each). Trimming took 2 bases from V and 6 from J, leaving 13 bases between them. This CDR3 contains 15 residues. CDR1 and CDR2 from the germline V gene are SGHTA and FQGNSA. CDR3 amino acids: CASSLRGASAGELFF. The CDR3 DNA reads TGTGCCAGCAGCTTAAGGGGGGCCTCCGCCGGGGAGCTGTTTTTT.

The rearrangement links TRBV19 to TRBJ2-3; TRBD2 aligns across 10 bases. With 10 bases clipped from V and 0 bases from J, the junction kept 4 bases outside the gene matches. This CDR3 is built from 14 residues. Germline CDR1 is LNHDA and CDR2 is SQIVND (reference sequence). The CDR3 protein is CATTSGTSTDTQYF. In DNA form, the CDR3 reads TGTGCCACTACTAGCGGGACCAGCACAGATACGCAGTATTTT.

In its sample, this clonotype was seen many times. DNA of the CDR3: TGCAGTGCTAGAGATATGCTAGCGTACGAGCAGTACTTC. Its protein is CSARDMLAYEQYF. The chain joins TRBV20-1 to TRBJ2-7, with TRBD2 as a possible D gene (6 bases). Trimming stripped 0 bases from V and 4 bases from J, with 10 bases between. Germline V lookup: CDR1 DFQATT, CDR2 SNEGSKA (reference sequence). The CDR3 runs 13 residues.

This clonotype was observed many times. V usage is TRBV7-8 and J usage is TRBJ1-1, with D maybe TRBD1 (5 bases). Germline V gene lookup returns CDR1 SGHVS and CDR2 FQNEAQ. The CDR3 runs to 17 residues. V lost 5 bases, J lost 2 bases, and 21 bases lay in between. The CDR3 DNA is TGTGCCAGCAGCCCAGGGAAAGCGTCTCAACCAAACACTGAAGCTTTCTTT. Translation gives CASSPGKASQPNTEAFF.